Given below is one T cell receptor beta chain in context. Its antigen remains unknown. With 10 bases removed from V and 1 base from J, the gap between germline ends came to 10 bases. Germline CDR1 is MNHNY and CDR2 is SVGAGI (reference sequence). This CDR3 comprises 12 residues. The data stem from a study of blood T cells in healthy people across ages. Study-level results: Aged donors had fewer naive CD4+ cells and lower diversity than long-lived donors.

A second about 6 to 12 cycle PCR used barcoded and J-beta primers. Each cDNA was tagged by a template-switch adaptor containing 12 random nucleotides. TCRdb reanalysed the 5' RACE reads using MiXCR and keeps one entry per CDR3 protein. Of about 640,000 distinct CDR3 sequences in the sample, roughly 50% were seen once. The genes are TRBV6-6 and TRBJ2-5; D is unclear. This clonotype was obtained from a man in his 60s in good health. The sample was blood. CDR3 DNA: TGTGCCACCGGACGGATCCAAGAGACCCAGTACTTC. Translated: CATGRIQETQYF.